This is a list of T cell receptor beta chains from one sample in a study of vaccination effects on CD4 cells after COVID-19. Produced via immunoSEQ multiplex PCR; TCRdb's table is partial and in-frame only. This table holds tens of thousands of clones, 65% to 75% found once. These receptors' targets are unknown. The sample consisted of CD4+ T cells from PBMCs cultured without peptide, taken after COVID-19 vaccination. Receptors were obtained from a human donor who had a prior SARS-CoV-2 infection. CDR3s include the opening cysteine and the closing phenylalanine or tryptophan. D genes are given only for firm matches. Where a row states a size, it is once, few, many or the class of an expanded clone; other rows omit it.

>TRBV7-2|TRBJ2-7|TRBD1|15|NA
CASSYPGQWSKEQYF
TGTGCCAGCAGCTATCCGGGACAGTGGTCTAAAGAGCAGTACTTC
>TRBV9|TRBJ2-3|NA|14|NA
CASRRGGRTDTQYF
TGTGCCAGCAGAAGGGGGGGCCGCACAGATACGCAGTATTTT
>TRBV5-1|TRBJ2-2|TRBD1|15|NA
CASSLTGTVSGELFF
TGCGCCAGCAGCTTGACCGGGACAGTAAGCGGGGAGCTGTTTTTT
>TRBV6-1|TRBJ2-2|NA|15|NA
CASSEARGRTGELFF
TGTGCCAGCAGTGAAGCCAGGGGTCGCACCGGGGAGCTGTTTTTT
>TRBV12-3/TRBV12-4|TRBJ1-1|NA|13|NA
CASSPQGNTEAFF
TGTGCCAGCAGCCCACAGGGGAACACTGAAGCTTTCTTT
>TRBV27|TRBJ1-1|TRBD1|15|NA
CASSLPSGGGTEAFF
TGTGCCAGCAGTTTACCGTCAGGGGGCGGCACTGAAGCTTTCTTT
>TRBV19|TRBJ2-7|NA|12|NA
CASSITGTEQYF
TGTGCCAGTAGTATAACTGGGACCGAGCAGTACTTC
>TRBV7-9|TRBJ2-5|TRBD1|15|NA
CASSLWQGAQETQYF
TGTGCCAGCAGCTTATGGCAGGGGGCGCAGGAGACCCAGTACTTC
>TRBV6-2/TRBV6-3|TRBJ2-7|NA|11|NA
CASSDPVPQYF
TGTGCCAGCAGTGACCCCGTTCCGCAGTACTTC
>TRBV5-1|TRBJ2-5|TRBD1|15|once
CASSQDRGQSETQYF
TGCGCCAGCAGCCAGGACAGGGGGCAATCGGAGACCCAGTACTTC
>TRBV7-8|TRBJ2-7|NA|14|NA
CASSLVFGAYEQYF
TGTGCCAGCAGCTTAGTTTTTGGGGCCTACGAGCAGTACTTC
>TRBV4-1|TRBJ1-5|NA|15|NA
CASSQEGQEDQPQHF
TGCGCCAGCAGCCAAGAAGGCCAGGAGGATCAGCCCCAGCATTTT
>TRBV25-1|TRBJ2-7|NA|13|NA
CASSDMSSYEQYF
TGTGCCAGCAGCGACATGAGCTCCTACGAGCAGTACTTC
>TRBV7-2|TRBJ1-3|NA|15|NA
CASSFYPPRGNTIYF
TGTGCCAGCAGCTTTTACCCACCCAGGGGAAACACCATATATTTT
>TRBV5-6|TRBJ1-6|NA|14|NA
CASSLEGPGSPLHF
TGTGCCAGCAGCTTGGAAGGGCCGGGGTCACCCCTCCACTTT
>TRBV14|TRBJ2-1|TRBD2|17|NA
CASSQRPGLAPYNEQFF
TGTGCCAGCAGCCAGCGCCCGGGACTAGCGCCCTACAATGAGCAGTTCTTC
>TRBV3-1/TRBV3-2|TRBJ2-3|TRBD1|16|NA
CASSHKPRGITDTQYF
TGTGCCAGCAGCCACAAACCCAGGGGGATCACAGATACGCAGTATTTT
>TRBV4-2|TRBJ2-7|TRBD2|15|NA
CASSRTSGATYEQYF
TGTGCCAGCAGCAGGACTAGCGGGGCCACCTACGAGCAGTACTTC
>TRBV27|TRBJ2-7|NA|15|NA
CASSPVTADWGEQYF
TGTGCCAGCAGCCCGGTTACAGCCGATTGGGGGGAGCAGTACTTC
>TRBV5-1|TRBJ1-3|NA|17|NA
CASSLYVGADSGNTIYF
TGCGCCAGCAGCTTGTATGTAGGGGCAGACTCTGGAAACACCATATATTTT
>TRBV5-1|TRBJ2-1|TRBD1|15|NA
CASSGGQGSYNEQFF
TGCGCCAGCAGCGGGGGACAGGGGTCCTACAATGAGCAGTTCTTC
>TRBV5-1|TRBJ2-7|NA|12|NA
CASSLKGSEQYF
TGCGCCAGCAGCTTGAAGGGAAGCGAGCAGTACTTC
>TRBV20-1|TRBJ1-2|NA|12|NA
CSASPGAPGYTF
TGCAGTGCTAGTCCCGGGGCGCCTGGCTACACCTTC
>TRBV24-1|TRBJ2-2|NA|17|NA
CATSDFSTPLNTGELFF
TGTGCCACCAGTGATTTCTCGACTCCGCTCAACACCGGGGAGCTGTTTTTT
>TRBV6-5|TRBJ1-2|NA|15|few
CASSYAVGIPLGYTF
TGTGCCAGCAGTTACGCCGTAGGAATCCCTCTTGGCTACACCTTC
>TRBV3-1/TRBV3-2|TRBJ2-1|TRBD2|15|NA
CASSQAGGSYNEQFF
TGTGCCAGCAGCCAAGCGGGGGGGTCCTACAATGAGCAGTTCTTC
>TRBV6-1|TRBJ1-6|NA|15|NA
CASSEQQGINSPLHF
TGTGCCAGCAGTGAACAGCAGGGGATTAATTCACCCCTCCACTTT
>TRBV5-1|TRBJ2-3|NA|16|NA
CASSWGGAPYTDTQYF
TGCGCCAGCAGCTGGGGGGGGGCTCCTTACACAGATACGCAGTATTTT
>TRBV27|TRBJ1-1|NA|15|NA
CASSSMYRDDTEAFF
TGTGCCAGCAGTTCTATGTACAGGGATGACACTGAAGCTTTCTTT
>TRBV6-4|TRBJ1-6|NA|19|NA
CASSDSTRGTIFSGSPLHF
TGTGCCAGCAGTGACTCGACGAGGGGGACCATATTCTCGGGATCACCCCTCCACTTT
>TRBV28|TRBJ2-7|NA|14|NA
CASSVWDSTYEQYF
TGTGCCAGCAGTGTATGGGACTCGACCTACGAGCAGTACTTC
>TRBV11-2|TRBJ2-1|NA|16|NA
CASSYRSASSYNEQFF
TGTGCCAGCAGCTACCGTAGCGCCAGCTCCTACAATGAGCAGTTCTTC
>TRBV5-6|TRBJ2-1|TRBD1|14|few
CASSWGDRYNEQFF
TGTGCCAGCAGCTGGGGGGACAGGTACAATGAGCAGTTCTTC
>TRBV9|TRBJ2-1|NA|15|NA
CASSIRLVGYNEQFF
TGTGCCAGCAGCATCCGACTAGTGGGCTACAATGAGCAGTTCTTC
>TRBV2|TRBJ1-2|NA|14|NA
CASYNGGTTYGYTF
TGTGCCAGCTACAATGGGGGGACGACTTATGGCTACACCTTC
>TRBV18|TRBJ2-2|TRBD1|15|few
CASSQGQGGTGELFF
TGTGCCAGCTCACAAGGACAGGGCGGCACCGGGGAGCTGTTTTTT
>TRBV7-9|TRBJ1-2|NA|14|NA
CASSRSPPRHGYTF
TGTGCCAGCAGCCGTAGCCCGCCCCGACATGGCTACACCTTC
>TRBV5-1|TRBJ1-1|NA|18|NA
CASSLTPTGRSLNTEAFF
TGCGCCAGCAGCCTCACCCCGACAGGAAGATCGTTGAACACTGAAGCTTTCTTT
>TRBV7-3|TRBJ2-3|TRBD2|17|few
CASSPWTSGRASDTQYF
TGTGCCAGCAGCCCGTGGACTAGCGGGAGGGCATCAGATACGCAGTATTTT
>TRBV5-1|TRBJ2-1|TRBD2|15|medium-sized
CASSRRLAGDNEQFF
TGCGCCAGCAGCCGTCGACTAGCGGGAGACAATGAGCAGTTCTTC
>TRBV7-3|TRBJ2-1|NA|14|NA
CASSLTSSYNEQFF
TGTGCCAGCAGCTTAACCAGCTCCTACAATGAGCAGTTCTTC
>TRBV19|TRBJ1-1|NA|14|NA
CASSIDRWNTEAFF
TGTGCCAGTAGTATCGACAGGTGGAACACTGAAGCTTTCTTT
>TRBV7-2|TRBJ1-2|NA|15|NA
CASSLLSLTNYGYTF
TGTGCCAGCAGCTTACTATCTCTGACGAACTATGGCTACACCTTC
>TRBV4-3|TRBJ1-3|NA|15|few
CASSQARVSGNTIYF
TGCGCCAGCAGCCAAGCGAGGGTCTCTGGAAACACCATATATTTT
>TRBV3-1/TRBV3-2|TRBJ1-2|TRBD1|12|NA
CASSQGQFGYTF
TGTGCCAGCAGCCAGGGACAGTTTGGCTACACCTTC
>TRBV24-1|TRBJ2-3|TRBD1|18|NA
CATSDPGGQGARTDTQYF
TGTGCCACCAGTGATCCAGGGGGACAGGGGGCGCGCACAGATACGCAGTATTTT
>TRBV10-3|TRBJ2-2|NA|12|once
CAIGGNTGELFF
TGTGCCATCGGAGGGAATACCGGGGAGCTGTTTTTT
>TRBV2|TRBJ1-2|TRBD1|15|NA
CASSEVAGQVYGYTF
TGTGCCAGCAGTGAAGTCGCGGGACAGGTCTATGGCTACACCTTC
>TRBV5-8|TRBJ1-2|TRBD1|13|NA
CASSEGQYYGYTF
TGTGCCAGCAGCGAGGGACAGTACTATGGCTACACCTTC
>TRBV6-2/TRBV6-3|TRBJ1-2|NA|13|NA
CASSYSQSYGYTF
TGTGCCAGCAGTTACTCACAGAGCTATGGCTACACCTTC
>TRBV19|TRBJ1-3|NA|15|NA
CASSTGRSSGNTIYF
TGTGCCAGTAGTACGGGTAGAAGCTCTGGAAACACCATATATTTT
>TRBV5-1|TRBJ2-5|NA|15|NA
CASSLEGTRQETQYF
TGCGCCAGCAGCTTGGAAGGGACCCGCCAAGAGACCCAGTACTTC
>TRBV7-3|TRBJ2-4|TRBD2|16|NA
CASSRGLAGEKDIQYF
TGTGCCAGCAGTCGGGGACTAGCGGGAGAGAAGGACATTCAGTACTTC
>TRBV30|TRBJ2-7|NA|12|few
CAWSVNSYEQYF
TGTGCCTGGAGTGTTAACTCCTACGAGCAGTACTTC
>TRBV18|TRBJ2-3|NA|14|NA
CASSQGMATDTQYF
TGTGCCAGCTCGCAGGGGATGGCCACAGATACGCAGTATTTT
>TRBV6-2/TRBV6-3|TRBJ2-2|NA|14|NA
CASSYLTGAGELFF
TGTGCCAGCAGTTACCTAACCGGGGCCGGGGAGCTGTTTTTT
>TRBV9|TRBJ2-1|TRBD2|15|few
CASSVVVSGRNEQFF
TGTGCCAGCAGCGTAGTCGTTAGCGGGAGGAATGAGCAGTTCTTC
>TRBV11-3|TRBJ1-2|TRBD1|15|NA
CASSYGGQRLYGYTF
TGTGCCAGCAGCTACGGGGGACAGCGGCTCTATGGCTACACCTTC
>TRBV7-2|TRBJ2-5|TRBD2|16|NA
CASSLGIAGSQETQYF
TGTGCCAGCAGCTTAGGTATAGCGGGGTCCCAAGAGACCCAGTACTTC